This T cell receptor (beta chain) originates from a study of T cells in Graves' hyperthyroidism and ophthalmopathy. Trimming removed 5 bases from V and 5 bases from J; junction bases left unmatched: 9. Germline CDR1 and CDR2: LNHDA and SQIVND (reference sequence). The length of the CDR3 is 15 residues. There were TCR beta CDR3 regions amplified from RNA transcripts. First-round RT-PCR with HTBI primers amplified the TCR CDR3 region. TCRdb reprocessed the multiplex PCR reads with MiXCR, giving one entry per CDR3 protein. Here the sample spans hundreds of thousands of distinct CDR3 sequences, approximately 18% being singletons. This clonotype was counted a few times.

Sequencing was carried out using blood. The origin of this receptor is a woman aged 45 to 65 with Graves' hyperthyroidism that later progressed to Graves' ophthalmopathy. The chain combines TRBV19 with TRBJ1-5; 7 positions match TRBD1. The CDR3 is CASSVDREWHQPQHF. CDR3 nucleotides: TGTGCCAGTAGTGTTGACAGGGAATGGCATCAGCCCCAGCATTTT.